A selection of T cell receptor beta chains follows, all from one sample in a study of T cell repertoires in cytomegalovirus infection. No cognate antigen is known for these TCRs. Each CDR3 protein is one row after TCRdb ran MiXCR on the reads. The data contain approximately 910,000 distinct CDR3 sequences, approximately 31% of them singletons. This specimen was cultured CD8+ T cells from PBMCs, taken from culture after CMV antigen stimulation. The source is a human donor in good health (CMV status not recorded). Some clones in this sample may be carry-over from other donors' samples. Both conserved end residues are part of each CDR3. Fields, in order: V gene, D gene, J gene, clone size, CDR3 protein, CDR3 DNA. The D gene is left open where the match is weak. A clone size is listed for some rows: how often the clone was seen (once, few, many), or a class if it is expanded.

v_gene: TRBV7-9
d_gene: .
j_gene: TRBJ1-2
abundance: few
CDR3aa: CASSSGIRAANYGYTF
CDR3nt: TGTGCCAGCAGCTCAGGGATCCGGGCCGCTAACTATGGCTACACCTTC

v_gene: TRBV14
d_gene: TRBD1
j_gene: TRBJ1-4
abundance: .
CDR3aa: CASSPEVGGGEKLFF
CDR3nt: TGTGCCAGCAGCCCGGAGGTAGGGGGCGGTGAAAAACTGTTTTTT

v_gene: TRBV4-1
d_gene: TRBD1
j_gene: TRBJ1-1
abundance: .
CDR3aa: CASSQVRGTGEAFF
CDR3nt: TGCGCCAGCAGCCAAGTGAGGGGGACAGGGGAAGCTTTCTTT

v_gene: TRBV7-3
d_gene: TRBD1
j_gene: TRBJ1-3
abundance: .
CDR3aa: CASSLAGTAGNTIYF
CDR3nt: TGTGCCAGCAGCTTAGCCGGGACAGCTGGAAACACCATATATTTT

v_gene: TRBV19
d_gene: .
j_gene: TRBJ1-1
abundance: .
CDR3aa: CASSIDSYREAFF
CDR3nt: TGTGCCAGTAGTATAGACAGCTACCGTGAAGCTTTCTTT

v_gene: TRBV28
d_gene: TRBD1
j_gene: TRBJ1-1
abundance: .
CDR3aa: CASSPHRGHTEAFF
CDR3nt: TGTGCCAGCAGTCCGCACAGGGGGCACACTGAAGCTTTCTTT

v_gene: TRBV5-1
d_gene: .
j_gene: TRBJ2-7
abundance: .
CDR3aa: CASRYRSSYEQYF
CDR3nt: TGCGCCAGCAGGTATAGGTCTTCCTACGAGCAGTACTTC

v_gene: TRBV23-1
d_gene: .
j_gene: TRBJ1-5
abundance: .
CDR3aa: CARYWRRNQPQHF
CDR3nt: TGCGCCAGATATTGGAGGCGCAATCAGCCCCAGCATTTT

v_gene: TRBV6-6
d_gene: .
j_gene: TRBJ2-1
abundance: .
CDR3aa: CASSLGGPEEQFF
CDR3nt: TGTGCCAGCTCTTTAGGGGGTCCGGAAGAGCAGTTCTTC

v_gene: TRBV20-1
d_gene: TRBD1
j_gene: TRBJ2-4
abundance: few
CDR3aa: CSAWDRVTKNIQYF
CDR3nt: TGCAGTGCTTGGGACAGGGTAACCAAAAACATTCAGTACTTC

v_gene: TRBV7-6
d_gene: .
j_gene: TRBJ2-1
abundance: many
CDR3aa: CASSLLVDNEQFF
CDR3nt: TGTGCCAGCAGCTTATTAGTTGACAATGAGCAGTTCTTC

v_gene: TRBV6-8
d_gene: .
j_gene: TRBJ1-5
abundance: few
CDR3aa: CASSYSSGALPDQPQHF
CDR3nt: TGTGCCAGCAGTTACTCGAGTGGGGCCTTACCAGATCAGCCCCAGCATTTT

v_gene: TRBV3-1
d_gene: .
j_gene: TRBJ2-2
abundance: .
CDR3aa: CASSHTGLNTGELFF
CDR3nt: TGTGCCAGCAGCCATACAGGGCTGAACACCGGGGAGCTGTTTTTT

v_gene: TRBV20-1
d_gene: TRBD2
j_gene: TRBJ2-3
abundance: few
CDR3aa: CSALGLAGGLDTQYF
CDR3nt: TGCAGTGCTCTCGGACTAGCGGGGGGGCTGGATACGCAGTATTTT

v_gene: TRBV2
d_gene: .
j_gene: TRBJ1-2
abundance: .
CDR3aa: CATYPTANYGYTF
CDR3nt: TGTGCCACCTACCCGACAGCTAACTATGGCTACACCTTC

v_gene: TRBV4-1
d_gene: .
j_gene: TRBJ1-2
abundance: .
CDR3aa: CASSQEKPVHYGYTF
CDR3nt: TGCGCCAGCAGCCAAGAAAAACCGGTACACTATGGCTACACCTTC

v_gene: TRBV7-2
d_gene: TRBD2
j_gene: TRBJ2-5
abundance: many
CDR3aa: CASSFPSSGQETQYF
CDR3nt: TGTGCCAGCAGTTTCCCGTCTAGCGGCCAAGAGACCCAGTACTTC

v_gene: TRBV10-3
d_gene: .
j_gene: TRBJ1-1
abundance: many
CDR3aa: CAISEGDRNTEAFF
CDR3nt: TGTGCCATCAGTGAGGGAGACAGGAACACTGAAGCTTTCTTT

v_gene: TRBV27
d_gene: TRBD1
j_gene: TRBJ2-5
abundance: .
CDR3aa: CASSLYWDSQETQYF
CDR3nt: TGTGCCAGCAGTTTATATTGGGACAGCCAAGAGACCCAGTACTTC

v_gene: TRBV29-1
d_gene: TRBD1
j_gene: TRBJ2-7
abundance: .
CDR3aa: CSVGGQGVSYEQYF
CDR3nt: TGCAGCGTTGGGGGACAGGGCGTCTCCTACGAGCAGTACTTC

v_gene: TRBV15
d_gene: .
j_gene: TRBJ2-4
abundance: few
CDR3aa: CATSRDLRGGTKNIQYF
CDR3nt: TGTGCCACCAGCAGAGATCTGAGGGGGGGTACCAAAAACATTCAGTACTTC

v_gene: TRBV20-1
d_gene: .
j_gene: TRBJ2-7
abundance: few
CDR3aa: CSANQGWSFYEQYF
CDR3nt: TGCAGTGCTAACCAGGGATGGTCCTTCTACGAGCAGTACTTC

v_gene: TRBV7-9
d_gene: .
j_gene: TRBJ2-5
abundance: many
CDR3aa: CASSDLGTEQETQYF
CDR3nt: TGTGCCAGCAGTGACCTCGGCACAGAACAAGAGACCCAGTACTTC